This T cell receptor (beta chain) stems from a study of radiotherapy plus CTLA-4 blockade in lung cancer. Study conclusions and caveats: TCR clones originating in tumors grew in number in blood after radiotherapy plus ipilimumab. Reported findings show early blood T cell clone dynamics, with interferon-beta, best predicted response.

Turning to this clone: Its matching antigen is unknown.

Libraries were prepared by immunoSEQ multiplex PCR; TCRdb keeps only in-frame clonotypes and omits some of them. Here the sample spans roughly 53,000 clones, 84% being singletons. Alongside CTLA-4 blockade with ipilimumab, patients with chemo-refractory metastatic non-small-cell lung cancer received focal radiation. Sequences were derived from peripheral blood, sampled from a patient treated with radiotherapy plus ipilimumab. The sequence was obtained from a human donor with non-small cell lung cancer whose response to radiotherapy plus ipilimumab could not be evaluated.

This CDR3 reads CASSLSGPQGYEQYF. The CDR3 DNA follows: TGTGCCAGCAGTTTATCGGGGCCACAGGGATACGAGCAGTACTTC. This chain connects TRBV27 to TRBJ2-7, with D possibly matching TRBD1 (6 bases). CDR1 is MNHEY and CDR2 is SMNVEV in the germline V gene (reference sequence). This CDR3 comprises 15 residues. Trimming removed 0 bases from V and 4 bases from J, with 13 bases in between.